The 5 T cell receptor beta chains below were found in one sample sequenced in a study of T-cell memory formation after mild COVID-19. MiXCR, run by TCRdb on the 5' RACE reads, gives a single entry per CDR3 protein. The sample carries 300,000 to 400,000 distinct CDR3 sequences, roughly 15% recorded once. Sample: PBMCs or a T cell subset sorted from them (not recorded which). The receptors stem from a man between 18 and 29 years old who had mild COVID-19 (a few samples of this study predate the infection). Cell type and time point are not known.

The table lists this clonotype with a few counts. J is TRBJ1-3 and V is TRBV10-3, with unresolved D. Trimming removed 10 bases from V and 0 bases from J, with 7 bases in between. Germline values: CDR1 ENHRY, CDR2 SYGVKD. This CDR3 comprises 12 residues. CDR3 sequence: CASLDSGNTIYF. In DNA, the CDR3 is TGTGCCAGCCTAGACTCTGGAAACACCATATATTTT.

This clonotype was observed a handful of times. The chain employs TRBV29-1 and TRBJ2-3; perhaps TRBD1 as D (5 bases). CDR1 is SQVTM, CDR2 ANQGSEA, per germline. The germline V and J ends were trimmed by 8 bases and 3 bases, with 27 bases remaining between them. The CDR3 is 17 residues long. CDR3 residues: CSSTSGNPTRATDTQYF. The CDR3 nucleotides are TGCAGCTCCACGTCAGGGAACCCGACCCGAGCGACAGATACGCAGTATTTT.

The CDR3 region has the DNA TGTGCCAGCGCGGGAGCAGGCTACTCTCAGCCCCAGCATTTT. Its translation is CASAGAGYSQPQHF. The V and J genes are TRBV25-1 and TRBJ1-5; the D is unclear. Germline CDR1 is MGHDK and CDR2 is SYGVNS. The V end lost 8 bases, the J end lost 6 bases, and 17 bases lay between the germline ends. CDR3 length: 14 amino acids. Full variable domain (remainder filled in from reference TRBV25-1 and TRBJ1-5): EADIYQTPRYLVIGTGKKITLECSQTMGHDKMYWYQQDPGMELHLIHYSYGVNSTEKGDLSSESTVSRIRTEHFPLTLESARPSHTSQYLCASAGAGYSQPQHFGDGTRLSIL.

CDR3 bases: TGTGCCAGCAGTTACTCGACCGGCTACGAGCAGTACGTC. It yields the protein CASSYSTGYEQYV. V is TRBV6-6 and J is TRBJ2-7; D unresolved. The V gene lost 0 bases and the J gene lost 3 bases, with 6 bases spanning the gap. The CDR3 extends over 13 amino acids. CDR1 and CDR2 (germline): MNHNY, SVGAGI (reference sequence).

The chain is built from TRBV7-2 and TRBJ1-4, with TRBD1 identical over 9 bases. The CDR3 totals 14 residues. Trimming cost V 5 bases and J 8 bases; bases outside gene matches: 6. Germline CDR1 SGHTA, CDR2 FQGNSA. Written as DNA, the CDR3 is TGTGCCAGCAGCCGCGGGACAGGGAAGGAAAAACTGTTTTTT. Its translation: CASSRGTGKEKLFF.